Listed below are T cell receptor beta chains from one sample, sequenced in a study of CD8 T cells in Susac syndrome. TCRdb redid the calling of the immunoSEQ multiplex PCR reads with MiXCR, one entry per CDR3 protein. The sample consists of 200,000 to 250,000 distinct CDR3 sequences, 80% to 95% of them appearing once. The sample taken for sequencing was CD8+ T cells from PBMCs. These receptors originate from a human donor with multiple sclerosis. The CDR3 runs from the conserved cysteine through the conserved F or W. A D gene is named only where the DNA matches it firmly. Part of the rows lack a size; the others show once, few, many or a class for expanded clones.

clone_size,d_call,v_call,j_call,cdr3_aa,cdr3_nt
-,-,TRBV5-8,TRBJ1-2,CASSLEGWDGYTF,TGTGCCAGCAGCTTGGAGGGGTGGGATGGCTACACCTTC
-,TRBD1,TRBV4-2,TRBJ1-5,CASSPDRRQPQHF,TGTGCCAGCAGCCCGGACAGGCGTCAGCCCCAGCATTTT
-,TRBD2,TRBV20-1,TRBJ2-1,CSAITSGTEGYNEQFF,TGCAGTGCTATAACTAGCGGGACGGAAGGCTACAATGAGCAGTTCTTC
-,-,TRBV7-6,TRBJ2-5,CASSLGGNQETQYF,TGTGCCAGCAGCTTAGGAGGCAATCAAGAGACCCAGTACTTC
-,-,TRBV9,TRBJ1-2,CASSVAGTPRAYGYTF,TGTGCCAGCAGCGTGGCCGGGACCCCGAGGGCATATGGCTACACCTTC
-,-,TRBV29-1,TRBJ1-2,CSADGANGYTF,TGCAGCGCTGACGGGGCTAATGGCTACACCTTC
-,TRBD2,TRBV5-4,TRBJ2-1,CASSLTYLAGGPWNNEQFF,TGTGCCAGCAGCTTGACCTACCTAGCGGGGGGGCCTTGGAACAATGAGCAGTTCTTC
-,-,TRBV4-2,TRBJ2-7,CASRDNRYEQYF,TGTGCCAGCCGGGACAACAGATACGAGCAGTACTTC
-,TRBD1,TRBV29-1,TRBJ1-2,CSAGTGVDYGYTF,TGCAGCGCTGGGACAGGGGTCGACTATGGCTACACCTTC
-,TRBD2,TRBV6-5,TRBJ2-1,CASSKTSGGYNEQFF,TGTGCCAGCAGTAAGACTAGCGGGGGCTACAATGAGCAGTTCTTC
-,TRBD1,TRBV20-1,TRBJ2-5,CSALDRAETQYF,TGCAGTGCTTTGGACAGGGCGGAGACCCAGTACTTC
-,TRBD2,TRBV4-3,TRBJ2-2,CASTSIAGSTGELFF,TGCGCCAGCACGTCTATAGCGGGAAGCACCGGGGAGCTGTTTTTT
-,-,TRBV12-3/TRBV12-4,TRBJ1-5,CASSPLYRDGQPQHF,TGTGCCAGCAGCCCTCTGTATAGGGATGGTCAGCCCCAGCATTTT
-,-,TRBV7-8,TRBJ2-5,CASSLAISQDETQYF,TGTGCCAGCAGCTTAGCAATTAGCCAGGACGAGACCCAGTACTTC
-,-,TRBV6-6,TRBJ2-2,CASKKKDNTGELFF,TGTGCCAGCAAAAAGAAGGACAACACCGGGGAGCTGTTTTTT
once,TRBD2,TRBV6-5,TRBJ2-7,CASSYSLSGADYEQYF,TGTGCCAGCAGTTACAGCCTTAGCGGGGCTGATTACGAGCAGTACTTC
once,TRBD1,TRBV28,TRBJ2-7,CASSPRRTGSTQQYF,TGTGCCAGCAGCCCTCGTAGGACAGGGTCCACACAGCAGTACTTC
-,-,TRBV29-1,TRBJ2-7,CSVVLHEQYF,TGCAGCGTTGTTTTACACGAGCAGTACTTC
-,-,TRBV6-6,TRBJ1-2,CASSYEPAGANYGYTF,TGTGCCAGCAGTTACGAGCCGGCCGGAGCTAACTATGGCTACACCTTC
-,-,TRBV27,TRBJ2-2,CASSLSPWDTGELFF,TGTGCCAGCAGTTTATCCCCGTGGGACACCGGGGAGCTGTTTTTT
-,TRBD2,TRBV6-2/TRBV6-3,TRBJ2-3,CASSYHLLAGAPDTQYF,TGTGCCAGCAGTTACCACCTACTAGCGGGTGCCCCAGATACGCAGTATTTT
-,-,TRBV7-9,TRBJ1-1,CASSLGSLTEAFF,TGTGCCAGCAGCTTAGGATCCCTCACTGAAGCTTTCTTT
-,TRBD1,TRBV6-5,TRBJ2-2,CASSYLGGTGANTGELFF,TGTGCCAGCAGTTACTTGGGAGGGACAGGGGCGAACACCGGGGAGCTGTTTTTT
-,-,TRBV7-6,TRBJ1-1,CASSPGGANTEAFF,TGTGCCAGCAGCCCCGGGGGGGCAAACACTGAAGCTTTCTTT
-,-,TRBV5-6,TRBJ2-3,CASSLSWEWNTDTQYF,TGTGCCAGCAGCTTGTCGTGGGAGTGGAATACAGATACGCAGTATTTT
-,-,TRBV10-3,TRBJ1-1,CAISESSYGTEAFF,TGTGCCATCAGTGAGTCGAGCTACGGCACTGAAGCTTTCTTT
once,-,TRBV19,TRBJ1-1,CASRGDEANTEAFF,TGTGCCAGTAGGGGGGACGAGGCGAACACTGAAGCTTTCTTT
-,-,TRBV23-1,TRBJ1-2,CASSQSGIHVSNYGYTF,TGCGCCAGCAGTCAATCAGGGATTCATGTTTCGAACTATGGCTACACCTTC
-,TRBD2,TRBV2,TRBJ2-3,CASSATSGRADTQYF,TGTGCCAGCAGTGCGACTAGCGGGAGGGCGGATACGCAGTATTTT
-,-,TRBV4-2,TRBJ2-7,CASSLEKDSYEQYF,TGTGCCAGCAGCCTAGAGAAGGACAGCTACGAGCAGTACTTC
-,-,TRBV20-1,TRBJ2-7,CSAPNQVSHEQYF,TGCAGTGCCCCGAATCAGGTGTCCCACGAGCAGTACTTC
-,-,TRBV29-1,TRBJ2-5,CSVAGETQYF,TGCAGCGTTGCAGGGGAGACCCAGTACTTC
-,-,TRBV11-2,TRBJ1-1,CASSLGAGTEAFF,TGTGCCAGCAGCTTAGGGGCGGGAACTGAAGCTTTCTTT
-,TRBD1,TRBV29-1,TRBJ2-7,CSVAGQGSSYYEQYF,TGCAGCGTTGCCGGACAGGGTAGTAGCTACTACGAGCAGTACTTC
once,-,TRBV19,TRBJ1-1,CASSLLRTRPNTEAFF,TGTGCCAGTAGTCTCCTTCGGACGAGACCGAACACTGAAGCTTTCTTT
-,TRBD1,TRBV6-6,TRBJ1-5,CASSSRYRDRNQPQHF,TGTGCCAGCAGTTCAAGATACCGGGACAGAAATCAGCCCCAGCATTTT
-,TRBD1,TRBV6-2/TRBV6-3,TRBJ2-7,CASSYMMGQSYEQYF,TGTGCCAGCAGTTACATGATGGGACAGAGCTACGAGCAGTACTTC
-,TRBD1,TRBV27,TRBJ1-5,CASKPGQGNQPQHF,TGTGCCAGCAAACCGGGACAGGGAAATCAGCCCCAGCATTTT
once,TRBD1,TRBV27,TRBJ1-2,CASSPGQGAISYTF,TGTGCCAGCAGTCCCGGACAGGGGGCAATTAGCTACACCTTC
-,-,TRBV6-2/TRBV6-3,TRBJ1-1,CASIGVMNTEAFF,TGTGCCAGCATCGGAGTCATGAACACTGAAGCTTTCTTT
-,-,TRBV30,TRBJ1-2,CAWTSSPGTFGYTF,TGTGCCTGGACCTCATCTCCCGGGACATTTGGCTACACCTTC